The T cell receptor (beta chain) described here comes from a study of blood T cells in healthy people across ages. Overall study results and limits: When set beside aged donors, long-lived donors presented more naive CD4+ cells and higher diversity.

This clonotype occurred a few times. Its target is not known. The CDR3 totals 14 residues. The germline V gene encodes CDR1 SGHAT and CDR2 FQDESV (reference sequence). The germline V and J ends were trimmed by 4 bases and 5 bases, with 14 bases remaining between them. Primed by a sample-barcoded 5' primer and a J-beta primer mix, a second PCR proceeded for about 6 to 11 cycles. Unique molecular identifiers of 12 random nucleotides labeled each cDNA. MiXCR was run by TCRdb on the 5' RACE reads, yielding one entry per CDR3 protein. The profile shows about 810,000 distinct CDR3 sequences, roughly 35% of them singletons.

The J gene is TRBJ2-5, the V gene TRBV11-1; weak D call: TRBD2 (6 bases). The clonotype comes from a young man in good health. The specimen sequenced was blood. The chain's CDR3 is CASSYGTPVETQYF. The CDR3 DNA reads TGTGCCAGCAGCTACGGGACTCCTGTGGAGACCCAGTACTTC.